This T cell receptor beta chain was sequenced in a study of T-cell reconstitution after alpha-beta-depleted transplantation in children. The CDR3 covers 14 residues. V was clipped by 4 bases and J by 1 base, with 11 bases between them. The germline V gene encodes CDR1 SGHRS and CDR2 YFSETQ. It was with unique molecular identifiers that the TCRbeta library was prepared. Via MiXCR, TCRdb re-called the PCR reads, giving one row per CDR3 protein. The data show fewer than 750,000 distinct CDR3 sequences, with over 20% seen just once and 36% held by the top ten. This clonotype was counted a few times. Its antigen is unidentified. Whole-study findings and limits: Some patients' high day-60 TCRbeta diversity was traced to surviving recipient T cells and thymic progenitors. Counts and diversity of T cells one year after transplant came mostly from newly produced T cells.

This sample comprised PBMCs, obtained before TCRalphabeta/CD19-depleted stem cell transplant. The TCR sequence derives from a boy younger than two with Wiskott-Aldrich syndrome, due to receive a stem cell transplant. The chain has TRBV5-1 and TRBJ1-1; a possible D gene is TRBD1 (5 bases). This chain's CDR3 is CASSMGRTNTEAFF. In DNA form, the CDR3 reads TGCGCCAGCAGCATGGGACGGACGAACACTGAAGCTTTCTTT.